A selection of T cell receptor beta chains follows, all from one sample in a study of blood T cell repertoires in COVID-19. Data came from immunoSEQ multiplex PCR; TCRdb stores just in-frame clones and leaves some out. The sample lists over 60,000 clones; about 90% were seen once. Source material: peripheral blood. These receptors came from an elderly woman with active COVID-19. CDR3s include the opening cysteine and the closing phenylalanine or tryptophan. Fields, in order: clone size, J gene, D gene, V gene, CDR3 protein, CDR3 DNA. A D gene is named only where the DNA matches it firmly. Some rows mark clone size as missing; the rest say once, few, many or name a class of expanded clone.

>-|TRBJ2-1|-|TRBV4-3
CASSRSPSSYNEQFF
TGCGCCAGCAGCCGATCACCGAGCTCCTACAATGAGCAGTTCTTC
>-|TRBJ1-1|-|TRBV7-9
CASSAEGNTEAFF
TGTGCCAGCAGCGCCGAGGGGAACACTGAAGCTTTCTTT
>-|TRBJ1-1|-|TRBV27
CASSPLTGSNTEAFF
TGTGCCAGCTCTCCGCTGACGGGATCGAACACTGAAGCTTTCTTT
>-|TRBJ1-2|TRBD1|TRBV27
CASSLSTGDGYTF
TGTGCCAGCAGTTTATCGACAGGGGACGGCTACACCTTC
>-|TRBJ2-6|-|TRBV4-3
CASSQFSSSGANVLTF
TGCGCCAGCAGCCAATTCTCGAGCTCTGGGGCCAACGTCCTGACTTTC
>-|TRBJ1-2|TRBD1|TRBV28
CASSLRDRVYGYTF
TGTGCCAGCAGTTTACGGGACAGGGTCTATGGCTACACCTTC
>-|TRBJ2-3|-|TRBV12-3/TRBV12-4
CASALEGTTQYF
TGTGCCAGCGCCCTGGAGGGCACGACGCAGTATTTT
>-|TRBJ2-1|TRBD2|TRBV27
CASSYTPSGSVYEQFF
TGTGCCAGCAGTTATACACCTAGCGGGAGTGTATATGAGCAGTTCTTC
>-|TRBJ2-5|-|TRBV11-2
CASSLDGETQYF
TGTGCCAGCAGCTTAGACGGAGAGACCCAGTACTTC
>-|TRBJ1-1|-|TRBV7-9
CASSLGGGRSEAFF
TGTGCCAGCAGCTTAGGAGGAGGTAGGTCTGAAGCTTTCTTT
>-|TRBJ2-3|TRBD2|TRBV5-4
CASSLVAGFTDTQYF
TGTGCCAGCAGCTTGGTAGCGGGGTTCACAGATACGCAGTATTTT
>once|TRBJ2-2|-|TRBV29-1
CSVVLRNTGELFF
TGCAGCGTTGTCCTCCGGAACACCGGGGAGCTGTTTTTT
>-|TRBJ1-2|-|TRBV27
CASRGLANYGYTF
TGTGCCAGCAGGGGACTAGCTAACTATGGCTACACCTTC
>-|TRBJ1-1|-|TRBV5-1
CASSYRGGSEAFF
TGCGCCAGCAGCTATCGGGGGGGTTCCGAAGCTTTCTTT
>-|TRBJ2-1|TRBD2|TRBV19
CATSPTSGEYNEQFF
TGTGCCACTAGCCCTACTAGCGGAGAGTACAATGAGCAGTTCTTC
>-|TRBJ2-5|TRBD1|TRBV27
CASRTGGLETQYF
TGTGCCAGCAGGACAGGGGGATTAGAGACCCAGTACTTC
>-|TRBJ1-2|-|TRBV6-2/TRBV6-3
CASSPRTTLMDHYGYTF
TGTGCCAGCAGTCCGAGGACAACCCTTATGGATCACTATGGCTACACCTTC
>-|TRBJ2-5|-|TRBV2
CASSDRRGETQYF
TGTGCCAGCAGTGACCGGCGGGGCGAGACCCAGTACTTC
>-|TRBJ2-1|-|TRBV4-3
CASSQEAGDEQFF
TGCGCCAGCAGCCAAGAAGCCGGGGATGAGCAGTTCTTC
>-|TRBJ1-2|TRBD1|TRBV19
CASSLWDRDGYTF
TGTGCCAGTAGTCTCTGGGACAGGGATGGCTACACCTTC
>-|TRBJ2-3|TRBD2|TRBV29-1
CSVVRGLALRTDTQYF
TGCAGCGTTGTCCGCGGACTAGCTCTTCGCACAGATACGCAGTATTTT
>-|TRBJ1-2|TRBD1|TRBV5-4
CASSLETGVGYTF
TGTGCCAGCAGCTTGGAGACAGGGGTCGGCTACACCTTC
>-|TRBJ2-7|TRBD2|TRBV4-2
CASQGRGAYEQYF
TGTGCCAGCCAAGGGAGGGGAGCCTACGAGCAGTACTTC
>-|TRBJ2-7|-|TRBV19
CASSMATRGSYEQYF
TGTGCCAGTAGTATGGCGACCCGGGGGTCCTACGAGCAGTACTTC
>once|TRBJ2-1|TRBD2|TRBV27
CASSWASGSPEQFF
TGTGCCAGCAGTTGGGCTAGCGGGAGTCCTGAGCAGTTCTTC
>-|TRBJ2-1|-|TRBV6-6
CASSSDRYSYNEQFF
TGTGCCAGCAGTTCGGACAGATATTCCTACAATGAGCAGTTCTTC
>-|TRBJ2-5|TRBD2|TRBV7-3
CASSRGLVADETQYF
TGTGCCAGCAGCCGGGGACTAGTAGCGGACGAGACCCAGTACTTC
>-|TRBJ2-3|TRBD1|TRBV19
CASSTEAGTASTDTQYF
TGTGCCAGTAGTACCGAGGCTGGGACAGCTAGCACAGATACGCAGTATTTT
>-|TRBJ2-7|TRBD2|TRBV7-9
CASSLEGLAWYEQYF
TGTGCCAGCAGCTTAGAGGGACTAGCGTGGTACGAGCAGTACTTC
>-|TRBJ2-5|TRBD1|TRBV7-9
CASSLLSGTGAETQYF
TGTGCCAGCAGCTTACTATCCGGGACAGGGGCCGAGACCCAGTACTTC
>-|TRBJ2-7|TRBD1|TRBV18
CASSQNRGESYEQYF
TGTGCCAGCTCACAAAACAGGGGCGAATCCTACGAGCAGTACTTC
>-|TRBJ1-2|-|TRBV5-1
CASSILAAGAESYTF
TGCGCCAGCAGCATACTAGCGGCAGGGGCAGAAAGCTACACCTTC
>-|TRBJ1-1|-|TRBV15
CATSRDRGGWNTEAFF
TGTGCCACCAGCAGAGATCGGGGGGGTTGGAACACTGAAGCTTTCTTT
>once|TRBJ2-1|-|TRBV7-3
CASSQKGGSQNEQFF
TGTGCCAGCAGCCAAAAAGGAGGATCCCAGAATGAGCAGTTCTTC
>-|TRBJ2-7|-|TRBV12-2
CASRFISSPSYEQYF
TGTGCAAGTCGCTTCATCAGTTCCCCCTCCTACGAGCAGTACTTC
>-|TRBJ1-2|TRBD1|TRBV7-6
CASSPDRAATNYGYTF
TGTGCCAGCAGCCCAGACAGGGCGGCTACTAACTATGGCTACACCTTC
>-|TRBJ2-3|-|TRBV30
CAWSFSPEGNTDTQYF
TGTGCCTGGAGTTTCTCGCCGGAGGGAAACACAGATACGCAGTATTTT
>-|TRBJ2-3|TRBD2|TRBV27
CASTPSGRWLDTQYF
TGTGCCAGCACCCCCAGCGGGAGATGGTTAGATACGCAGTATTTT
>once|TRBJ2-3|TRBD1|TRBV18
CASSPGQGVDTQYF
TGTGCCAGCTCCCCTGGACAGGGGGTCGATACGCAGTATTTT